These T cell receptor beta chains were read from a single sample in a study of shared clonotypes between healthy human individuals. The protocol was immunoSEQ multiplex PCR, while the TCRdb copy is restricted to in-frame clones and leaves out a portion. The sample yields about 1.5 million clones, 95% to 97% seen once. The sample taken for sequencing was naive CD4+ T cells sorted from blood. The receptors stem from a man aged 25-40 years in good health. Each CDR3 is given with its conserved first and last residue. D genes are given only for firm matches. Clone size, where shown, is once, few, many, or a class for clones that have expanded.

TGTGCCAGCAGCAGAACTAGCGGAGCCTACGAGCAGTACTTC,CASSRTSGAYEQYF,NA,TRBV11-2,TRBD2,TRBJ2-7
TGCAGCGGAAGACGTCTGCGGACTGAAGCTTTCTTT,CSGRRLRTEAFF,NA,TRBV29-1,NA,TRBJ1-1
TGTGCCAGCAGCACACCGACTAGCGGGAGATTCCCGTACGGCGGGGAGCTGTTTTTT,CASSTPTSGRFPYGGELFF,once,TRBV5-4,TRBD2,TRBJ2-2
TGTGCCAGCAGCCGCTTTCCCGGGATTATAAACTACGAGCAGTACTTC,CASSRFPGIINYEQYF,NA,TRBV14,NA,TRBJ2-7
TGTGCCAGCAGCGCTGGCACAGATACGCAGTATTTT,CASSAGTDTQYF,NA,TRBV6-6,NA,TRBJ2-3
TGTGCCAGCAGCGCAGGCCTAGCGGGAGGTGATACGCAGTATTTT,CASSAGLAGGDTQYF,NA,TRBV11-3,TRBD2,TRBJ2-3
TGCGCCAGCGGGTGGGACAGTGTTGAGCAGTTCTTC,CASGWDSVEQFF,NA,TRBV5-1,TRBD1,TRBJ2-1
TGTGCCAGCAGTGGACAGGGATCCGGCAATCAGCCCCAGCATTTT,CASSGQGSGNQPQHF,NA,TRBV2,TRBD1,TRBJ1-5
TGTGCCAGCAGCCTCGGACGCGCGAACACCGGGGAGCTGTTTTTT,CASSLGRANTGELFF,NA,TRBV7-9,NA,TRBJ2-2
TGTGCCAGCAGCTTGTCTCTTGTGGGAGGTTACGAGCAGTACTTC,CASSLSLVGGYEQYF,NA,TRBV5-6,NA,TRBJ2-7
TGTGCCAGCAGCTCCCAACTGACTAGCGGGGTTACCTACGAGCAGTACTTC,CASSSQLTSGVTYEQYF,NA,TRBV5-8,TRBD2,TRBJ2-7
TGTGCCAGCAGCTTGGTGACAGGGCTTAACTACGAGCAGTACTTC,CASSLVTGLNYEQYF,NA,TRBV5-4,TRBD1,TRBJ2-7
TGTGCCAGCAGTCCCGCCGATGATACGCAGTATTTT,CASSPADDTQYF,once,TRBV28,NA,TRBJ2-3
TGTGCCAGCAGCTTAGGGACCTACCACACAGATACGCAGTATTTT,CASSLGTYHTDTQYF,NA,TRBV7-9,NA,TRBJ2-3
TGTGCCAGCAGCGACAGGGGGTACTCTGGAAACACCATATATTTT,CASSDRGYSGNTIYF,once,TRBV6-1,TRBD1,TRBJ1-3
TGTGCCAGCAGCTTACTGGAGAAAGGGGACAGCTTGAACACTGAAGCTTTCTTT,CASSLLEKGDSLNTEAFF,NA,TRBV7-9,TRBD1,TRBJ1-1
TGTGCCAGCAGTGAAAGGCGTTGGGAGACCCAGTACTTC,CASSERRWETQYF,NA,TRBV6-1,NA,TRBJ2-5
TGTGCCAGCAGTCGTAGGGGCTCGGACTATGGCTACACCTTC,CASSRRGSDYGYTF,NA,TRBV7-2,NA,TRBJ1-2
TGTGCCAGCACGGTCCCGGGACAGGGGGCTCTCATGAACACTGAAGCTTTCTTT,CASTVPGQGALMNTEAFF,NA,TRBV5-4,TRBD1,TRBJ1-1
TGCAGCGTGAGGGAGACCTGGGGGCTCGGGGCCTACGAGCAGTACTTC,CSVRETWGLGAYEQYF,NA,TRBV29-1,NA,TRBJ2-7
TGCGCCAGCAGCTTGGATCCGCAGGGACTTGGAAACACCATATATTTT,CASSLDPQGLGNTIYF,NA,TRBV5-1,NA,TRBJ1-3
TGTGCCAGCAGCTGGGACGGACAAAATCAGCCCCAGCATTTT,CASSWDGQNQPQHF,NA,TRBV5-8,NA,TRBJ1-5
TGTGCCAGCTCGGACAGGGCGGGCGAGCAGTACTTC,CASSDRAGEQYF,NA,TRBV18,TRBD1,TRBJ2-7
TGTGCCAGCACCGAGTGGCATCTCTACAATGAGCAGTTCTTC,CASTEWHLYNEQFF,once,TRBV11-2,NA,TRBJ2-1
TGCAGCGTCCAGGAAGACCTAGCCAAAAACATTCAGTACTTC,CSVQEDLAKNIQYF,NA,TRBV29-1,NA,TRBJ2-4
TGCGCCAGCAGTTCCGGACTTCAGAATGAAAAACTGTTTTTT,CASSSGLQNEKLFF,NA,TRBV5-1,NA,TRBJ1-4
TGTGCCAGCAGCACCGGGACTTTCCAAGAGACCCAGTACTTC,CASSTGTFQETQYF,NA,TRBV11-2,NA,TRBJ2-5
TGTGCCAGCAGGACGGGCTACTACGAGCAGTACTTC,CASRTGYYEQYF,once,TRBV6-5,NA,TRBJ2-7
TGTGCCAGCAGTCGTATCGGACTAGCCAACTACGAGCAGTACTTC,CASSRIGLANYEQYF,NA,TRBV27,TRBD2,TRBJ2-7
TGTGCCAGCAGCTTAGTGGCGGCGAACACTGAAGCTTTCTTT,CASSLVAANTEAFF,NA,TRBV7-2,NA,TRBJ1-1
TGTGCCAGCAGCCCCGGTTCCTACAATGAGCAGTTCTTC,CASSPGSYNEQFF,NA,TRBV7-9,NA,TRBJ2-1
TGTGCCAGCAGCAAACCAAGTCCCGCAACTAATGAAAAACTGTTTTTT,CASSKPSPATNEKLFF,NA,TRBV21-1,NA,TRBJ1-4